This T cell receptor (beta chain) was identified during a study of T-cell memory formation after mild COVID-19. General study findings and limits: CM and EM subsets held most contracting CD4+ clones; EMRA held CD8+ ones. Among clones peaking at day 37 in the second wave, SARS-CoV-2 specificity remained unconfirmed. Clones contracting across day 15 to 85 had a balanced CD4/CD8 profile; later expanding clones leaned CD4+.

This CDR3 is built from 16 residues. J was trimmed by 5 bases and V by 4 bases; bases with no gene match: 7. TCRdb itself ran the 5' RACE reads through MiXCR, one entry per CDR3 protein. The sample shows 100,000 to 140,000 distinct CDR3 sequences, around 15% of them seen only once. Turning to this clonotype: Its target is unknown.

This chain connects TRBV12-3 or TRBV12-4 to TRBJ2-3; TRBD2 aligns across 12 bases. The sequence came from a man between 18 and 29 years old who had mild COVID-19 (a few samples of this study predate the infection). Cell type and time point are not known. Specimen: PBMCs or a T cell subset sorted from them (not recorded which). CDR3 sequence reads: CASSSSGGALRDTQYF. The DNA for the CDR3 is TGTGCCAGCAGTTCTAGCGGGGGGGCATTGAGAGATACGCAGTATTTT.